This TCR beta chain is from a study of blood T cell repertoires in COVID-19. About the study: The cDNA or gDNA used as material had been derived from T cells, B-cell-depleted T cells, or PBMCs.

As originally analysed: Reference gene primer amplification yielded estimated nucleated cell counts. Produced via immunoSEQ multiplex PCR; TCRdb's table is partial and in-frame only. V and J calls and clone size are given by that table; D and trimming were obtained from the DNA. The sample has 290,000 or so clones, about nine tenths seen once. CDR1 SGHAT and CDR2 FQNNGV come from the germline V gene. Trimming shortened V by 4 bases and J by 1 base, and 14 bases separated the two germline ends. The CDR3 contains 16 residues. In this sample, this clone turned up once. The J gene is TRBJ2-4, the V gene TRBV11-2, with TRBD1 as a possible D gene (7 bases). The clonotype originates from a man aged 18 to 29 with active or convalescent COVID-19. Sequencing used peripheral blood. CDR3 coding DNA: TGTGCCAGCAGCTCGGGGGACAGTTTGGCCAAAAACATTCAGTACTTC. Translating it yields CASSSGDSLAKNIQYF.